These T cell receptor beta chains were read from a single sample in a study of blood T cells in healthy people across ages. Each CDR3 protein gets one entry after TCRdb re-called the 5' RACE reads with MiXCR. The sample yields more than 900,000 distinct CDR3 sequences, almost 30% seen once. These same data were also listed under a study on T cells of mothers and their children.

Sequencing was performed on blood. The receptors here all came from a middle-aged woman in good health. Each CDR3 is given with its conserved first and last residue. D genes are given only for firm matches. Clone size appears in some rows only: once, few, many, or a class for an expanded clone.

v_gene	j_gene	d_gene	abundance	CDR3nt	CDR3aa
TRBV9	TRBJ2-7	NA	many	TGTGCCAGCAGCGTAGACGGAGGGGGACTACAATGGGGCGAGCAGTACTTC	CASSVDGGGLQWGEQYF
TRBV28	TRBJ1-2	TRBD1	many	TGTGCCGTACAGGGGGCTTTAAACTATGGCTACACCTTC	CAVQGALNYGYTF
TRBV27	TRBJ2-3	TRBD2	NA	TGTGCCAGCACTTCCCCCGTTAGCGGGGGATCTCGAGATACGCAGTATTTT	CASTSPVSGGSRDTQYF
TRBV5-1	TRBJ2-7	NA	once	TGCGCCAGCAGCCCACAGGGTCCGTACGAGCAGGACTTC	CASSPQGPYEQDF
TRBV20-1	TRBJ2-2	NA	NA	TGCAGTGCCCCAAATAAACCCGGGGAGTTGTTTTTT	CSAPNKPGELFF
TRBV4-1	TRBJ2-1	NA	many	TGCGCCAGCAGCCAAGCTCCCAGAAAGCGGACGAGCTCCTACAATGAGCAGTTCTTC	CASSQAPRKRTSSYNEQFF
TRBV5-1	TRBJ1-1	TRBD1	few	TGCGCCAGCAGCCTTGACAGGGCGGCCACTGAAGCTTTCTTT	CASSLDRAATEAFF
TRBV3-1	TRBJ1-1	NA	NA	TGTGCCAGCAGCCCCATTGACCCAGGGGTGGTCACTGAAGCTTTCTTT	CASSPIDPGVVTEAFF
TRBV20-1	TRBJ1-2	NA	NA	TGCAGTGCTAGGAGACAGACAAATTTGGGTGGCTACACCTTC	CSARRQTNLGGYTF
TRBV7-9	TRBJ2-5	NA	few	TGTTCCAGCAGCCGGGGGTACCAAGAGACCCAGTACTTC	CSSSRGYQETQYF
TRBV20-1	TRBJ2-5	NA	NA	TGCAGTGCTGGAGGGGAGGTCAGGAAAGAGACCCAGTACTTC	CSAGGEVRKETQYF
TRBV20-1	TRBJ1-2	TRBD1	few	TGCAGTGCCTTAACAGGGGGCAGGGGCTACACCTTC	CSALTGGRGYTF
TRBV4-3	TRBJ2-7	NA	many	TGCGCCAGCAGCCAAGATCAATCGGTGACCTACGAGCAGTACTTC	CASSQDQSVTYEQYF
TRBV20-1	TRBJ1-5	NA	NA	TGCAGTGCTAGTTCTAGGGAGGGAAGGGGAAGGAATCAGCCCCAGCATTTT	CSASSREGRGRNQPQHF
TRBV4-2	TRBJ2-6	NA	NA	TGTGCCAGCAGCCAAGTTTTCGCCGGGGCCAACGTCCCGACTTTC	CASSQVFAGANVPTF
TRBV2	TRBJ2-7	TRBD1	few	TGTGCCAGCAGTGTCCCCCGGGACAGGGAGGGCTACGAGCAGTACTTC	CASSVPRDREGYEQYF
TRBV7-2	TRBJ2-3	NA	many	TGTGCCAGCAGCTTTCGCCGCTCAGATACGCAGTATTTT	CASSFRRSDTQYF
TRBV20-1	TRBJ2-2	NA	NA	TGCAGTGCTAGAGAAGGGGGGGCCCTCGGGGAGCTGTTTTTT	CSAREGGALGELFF
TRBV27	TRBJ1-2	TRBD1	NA	TGTGCCAGCAGCGGACAGGGCATAAACTATGGCTACACCTTC	CASSGQGINYGYTF
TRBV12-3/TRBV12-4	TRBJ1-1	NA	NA	TGTGCCAGCAGTTTAGCGCTAGGTACGCCTGAAGCTTTCTTT	CASSLALGTPEAFF
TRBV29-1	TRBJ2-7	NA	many	TGCAGCGTTGGTCAGGGATCTATCTACGAGCAGTACTTC	CSVGQGSIYEQYF
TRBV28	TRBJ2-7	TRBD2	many	TGTGCCAGCAGTTTTAGCGGGGCGCCTTCCCCCCTAAAGCAGTACTTC	CASSFSGAPSPLKQYF
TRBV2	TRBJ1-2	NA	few	TGTGCCAGCAGTGAAGCAGGCAGGGGTAACTATGGCTACACCTTC	CASSEAGRGNYGYTF
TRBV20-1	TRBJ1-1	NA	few	TGCAGCGGCAACATCCCAACGGTCACTGAAGCTTTCTTT	CSGNIPTVTEAFF
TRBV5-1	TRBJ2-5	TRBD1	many	TGCGCCAGCAGCTCCTACAGGGGGCACGAGACCCAGTACTTC	CASSSYRGHETQYF
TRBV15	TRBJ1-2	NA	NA	TGTGCCACCAGCAGAGATAAAAGGGGGATCTATGGCTACACCTTC	CATSRDKRGIYGYTF
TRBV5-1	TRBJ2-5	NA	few	TGCGCCAGCAGCTTCGGGGAGATCCAAGAGACCCAGTACTTC	CASSFGEIQETQYF
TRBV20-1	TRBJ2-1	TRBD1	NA	TGCAGTGCTAGGACCGAACAGGAACAGGGGGTATCCTACAATGAGCAGTTCTTC	CSARTEQEQGVSYNEQFF
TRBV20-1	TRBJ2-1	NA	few	TGCAGTGCGCCGCGGGGCCTCTCCTACAATGAGCAGTTCTTC	CSAPRGLSYNEQFF
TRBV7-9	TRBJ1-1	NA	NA	TGTGCCAGCAGCTTAGAGGGGCGCAGCCACACTGAAGCTTTCTTT	CASSLEGRSHTEAFF
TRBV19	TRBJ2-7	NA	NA	TGTGCCAGTAGTATAGCCGACAGTAACTACGAGCAGTACTTC	CASSIADSNYEQYF
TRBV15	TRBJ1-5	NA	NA	TGTGCCACCAGCAGAGTAGGAGGTGGGGGTAGGGAGCCCCAGCATTTT	CATSRVGGGGREPQHF
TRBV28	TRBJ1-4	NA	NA	TGTGCCAGCAGCCTCGGAGGGAGTTTCCTGCTGTTTTTT	CASSLGGSFLLFF
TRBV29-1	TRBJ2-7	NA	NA	TGCAGCGTTGAAGATGGGTCTGACGGAACCTACGAGCAGTACTTC	CSVEDGSDGTYEQYF
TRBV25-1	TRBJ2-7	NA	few	TGTGCCAGCAGTGGAGCCCCACCCTCGGACGAGCAGTACTTC	CASSGAPPSDEQYF
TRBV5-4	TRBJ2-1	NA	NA	TGTGCCAGCAGCGGAGGACCGGGCACTGAGCAGTTCTTC	CASSGGPGTEQFF
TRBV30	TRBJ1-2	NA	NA	TGTGCCTGGAGTGGGCGGCTGGATGGCTACACCTTC	CAWSGRLDGYTF
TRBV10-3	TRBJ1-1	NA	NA	TGTGCCATCAGTGACGGGCTGTACACTGAAGCTTTCTTT	CAISDGLYTEAFF
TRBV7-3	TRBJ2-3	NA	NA	TGTGCCAGCAGCTTAACGGTCTCAGGGGCGAACACAGATACGCAGTATTTT	CASSLTVSGANTDTQYF
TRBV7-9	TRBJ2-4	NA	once	TGTGCCAGCAGCCAACTAAACATTCAGCACTTC	CASSQLNIQHF
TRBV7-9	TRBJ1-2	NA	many	TGTGCCAGCAGCTTAGTCAGGGATGGCTACACCTTC	CASSLVRDGYTF
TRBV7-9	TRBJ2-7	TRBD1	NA	TGTGCCAGCAGCCAGAACAGGGGGCCGGGAGACGAGCAGTACTTC	CASSQNRGPGDEQYF
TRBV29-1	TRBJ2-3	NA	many	TGCAGCGTTGAAGATAGGGCTGGGGCTATAGATACGCAGTATTTT	CSVEDRAGAIDTQYF
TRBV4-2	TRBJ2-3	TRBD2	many	TGTGCCAGCAGCCAAGTAGCGGGATTAGATACGCAGTATTTT	CASSQVAGLDTQYF
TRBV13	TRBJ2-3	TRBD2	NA	TGTGCCAGCAGCCTGGATCCCGGGACTAGTACAGATACGCAGTATTTT	CASSLDPGTSTDTQYF
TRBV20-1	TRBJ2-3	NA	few	TGCAGTGCTAGCGGGGCGGGGAGAGATACGCAGTATTTT	CSASGAGRDTQYF
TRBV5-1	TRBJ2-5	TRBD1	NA	TGCGCCAGCAGCTCCCAGGGACAGGGGAGCGAGACCCAGTACTTC	CASSSQGQGSETQYF
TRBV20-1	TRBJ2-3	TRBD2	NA	TGCAGTGCTAGGCAACCGGGACTAGCGGGAGGTCCCACAGATACGCAGTATTTT	CSARQPGLAGGPTDTQYF
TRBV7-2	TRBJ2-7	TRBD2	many	TGTGCCAGCAGCACACTAGCGGCATACGAGCAGTACTTC	CASSTLAAYEQYF
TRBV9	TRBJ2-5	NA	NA	TGTGCCAGCAGCGTAGAAGCCGGGGGACGGGCCCAGTACTTC	CASSVEAGGRAQYF
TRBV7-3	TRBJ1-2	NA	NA	TGTGCCAGCGGCCCCGAGACAGGTTTTCGCTATGGCTACACCTTC	CASGPETGFRYGYTF
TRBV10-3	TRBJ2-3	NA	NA	TGTGTCGTGGCAGCACCGGGCACAGATACGCAGTATTTT	CVVAAPGTDTQYF
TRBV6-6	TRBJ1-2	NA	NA	TGTGCCAGCAGTTACCCCGAGGGGCATGGCTACACCTTC	CASSYPEGHGYTF
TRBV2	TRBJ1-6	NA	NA	TGTGCCAGCAGTTCTGGGGCGCTGGGGAATTCACCCCTCCACTTT	CASSSGALGNSPLHF
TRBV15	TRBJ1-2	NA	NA	TGTGCCACCAGCAGTATTGCAGCTAACTATGGCTACACCTTC	CATSSIAANYGYTF